This T cell receptor (beta chain) originates from a study of tumor and adjacent non-tumor tissue in lung cancer (dated 2018 in TCRdb). In the study overall: By cancer type, the cohort comprised approximately twelve adenocarcinoma patients, 2 squamous cell carcinoma patients and 1 small cell lung cancer patient. A total of fewer than 150 million productive TCRbeta reads were generated by sequencing, corresponding to an average of roughly 4 million reads per sample. Ages among the roughly 15 patients ranged from about 31 to 85 years, there were 10 men and 5 women, and disease was at TNM stage I to III. TCRbeta CDR3 sequencing was performed on a few dozen paired specimens, with one tumor sample and one normal lung sample collected per patient. The study compared bulk TCRbeta repertoires between lung tumor tissue and matched distant non-tumor lung tissue from 15 or so lung cancer patients. The full study reports these points: The top 100 clones accounted for a significantly larger cumulative portion of the repertoire in normal lung than in tumor tissue. Tumor tissue showed significantly greater TCR diversity (inverse Simpson) than normal lung tissue (roughly 430 vs 170, P = 0.0075, Mann-Whitney U test). Significantly higher TCR diversity was found in younger patients, and higher tumor TCR diversity was associated with shorter overall and disease-free survival. Only around 16 patients were in the cohort, and the authors stated that larger samples and more detailed clinical data are needed. The sequencing platform is not named in the methods, and unique molecular identifiers are not mentioned. Because peripheral blood was not sequenced, blood TCRbeta repertoires in the lung cancer patients of the study were not examined.

Preparation of the library involved multiplex PCR. This sample was sequenced with an Illumina HiSeq 2500. TCRbeta libraries were constructed through three rounds of nested PCR with primers (Table S4) according to protocols adapted from ARM-PCR. PCR products of 200-500 bp were gel-excised and purified with the QIAquick gel extraction kit before sequencing. The published analysis was carried out like this. Trimmomatic was used to clean the reads, FLASH was used to merge the reads into complete CDR3 sequences, and MiTCR was used to assign the reads to V(D)J germline segments. Clonal diversity was computed as the inverse Simpson's index with VDJtools. In-frame sequences lacking a premature stop codon were counted as productive reads. TCRdb trimmed public reads at Q25 via fastp, called clones via MiXCR and kept in-frame beta chains. Each entry is one CDR3 protein sequence, shown with its most common DNA and genes. TCRdb's processing, not the authors', yielded these V and J calls. For this sample there are about 90,000 distinct CDR3 sequences; 61% appear just once. The ten largest account for about 15% of the sample.

Reading from cysteine to phenylalanine, the CDR3 counts 19 amino acids. Only the CDR3 region is kept as DNA, spanning 57 bases read in frame from base 1. From a lookup of the germline V gene, CDR1 and CDR2 are SGHAT and FQNNGV. RNA was extracted from bulk unsorted tissue and checked for quality with a NanoDrop ND-1000 and an Agilent 2100. All donors had newly diagnosed lung cancer, had not received prior chemotherapy, and were admitted for thoracic surgery in China between August and November 2014. Patients who had received previous radiotherapy or chemotherapy, or who had another concurrent cancer, were excluded from the study. Pieces of surgical tissue measuring roughly 1-2.2 cm3 were kept in RNAlater solution and held at -80 degrees C until needed. On this clonotype: The antigen it recognizes is unknown. An end of the junction differs from the germline gene, which may be a read error.

The receptor chain draws on TRBV11-2 and TRBJ2-6; the D gene cannot be resolved beyond TRBD1 or TRBD2, each matching 5 bases. The sample consisted of lung tumor tissue. The source is a man between 70 and 80 years old with non-small cell lung cancer. CDR3 reads: CTSSSPRGRGGSGANVLAF. The nucleotides are TGTACCAGCAGCTCTCCGAGGGGAAGAGGAGGCTCTGGGGCCAACGTCCTGGCTTTC.